Following are 9 T cell receptor beta chains from one sample sequenced in a study of blood T cell repertoires in COVID-19. Assay: immunoSEQ multiplex PCR; the TCRdb copy retains only in-frame clones and omits some. The sample has roughly 360,000 clones, around nine tenths seen once. Sequencing input: PBMCs or T cells enriched from blood (not recorded which). These receptors were taken from a woman aged 25 to 39 with acute COVID-19.

The chain couples TRBV24-1 to TRBJ1-2; no clear D gene. V shed 4 bases and J shed 6 bases, with 14 bases lying between them. This CDR3 is built from 14 residues. Germline V CDR1 and CDR2: KGHDR, SFDVKD. DNA of the CDR3: TGTGCCACCAGTGAGGAGATGCATACCCATGGCTACACCTTC. Translated, it gives CATSEEMHTHGYTF.

This clone was seen just once. The rearrangement links TRBV20-1 to TRBJ1-5, with 7 bases identical to TRBD1. Germline V gene lookup returns CDR1 DFQATT and CDR2 SNEGSKA (reference sequence). With 3 bases clipped from V and 3 bases from J, the junction kept 8 bases outside the gene matches. This CDR3 has 15 residues. CDR3 nucleotides: TGCAGTGCTAGTCCGCTGGGACAGTACAATCAGCCCCAGCATTTT. Its protein product is CSASPLGQYNQPQHF.

A single count supports this clone. The chain has TRBV6-4 and TRBJ1-2, with TRBD1 matching over 9 bases. The CDR3 is made up of 15 amino acids. CDR1 MRHNA and CDR2 SNTAGT come from the germline V gene. After removal of 5 bases from V and 5 bases from J, the junction contained 9 bases not matched to a gene. The CDR3, as DNA: TGTGCCAGCAGTCCTAGCTGGACAGGGGCTTATGGCTACACCTTC. Amino acids: CASSPSWTGAYGYTF.

This rearrangement joins TRBV2 to TRBJ1-2; 11 bases align to TRBD1. CDR1 SNHLY and CDR2 FYNNEI come from the germline V gene. The V segment lost 6 bases and the J segment 4 bases; nucleotides outside the gene matches: 4. The CDR3 has 14 residues. In DNA, the CDR3 is TGTGCCAGCAGGGACAGGGGGCGTCGCTATGGCTACACCTTC. It encodes CASRDRGRRYGYTF.

The chain couples TRBV11-2 to TRBJ1-1; D unclear. Germline-derived CDR1 and CDR2 are SGHAT and FQNNGV. Trimming took off 3 bases at V and 1 base at J, with 9 bases between the two ends. The CDR3 sequence is 14 residues long. CDR3 nucleotide sequence: TGTGCCAGCAGCTTGAATCCTAGGAACACTGAAGCTTTCTTT. The encoded protein is CASSLNPRNTEAFF.

This clone was detected only once. The chain couples TRBV7-6 to TRBJ1-1; D not certain. The CDR3 contains 15 residues. Germline V CDR1 and CDR2: SGHVS, FNYEAQ. V lost 1 base to trimming and J lost 3 bases, with 12 bases between them. The DNA for the CDR3 is TGTGCCAGCAGCTTAGGAGGGATCTTGGACACTGAAGCTTTCTTT. Translating it yields CASSLGGILDTEAFF. The complete variable domain, with remaining parts taken from reference TRBV7-6 and TRBJ1-1, reads GAGVSQSPRYKVTKRGQDVALRCDPISGHVSLYWYRQALGQGPEFLTYFNYEAQQDKSGLPNDRFSAERPEGSISTLTIQRTEQRDSAMYRCASSLGGILDTEAFFGQGTRLTVV.

This clone was observed a single time. Here the CDR3 reads CASSQVGRDWDEQYF. The CDR3 DNA sequence: TGCGCCAGCAGCCAAGTGGGCAGGGACTGGGACGAGCAGTACTTC. The chain joins TRBV4-1 to TRBJ2-7; the D gene is possibly TRBD2 (6 bases). Germline V gene sequence: CDR1 MGHRA, CDR2 YSYEKL. The CDR3 runs to 15 residues. Trimming left V 1 base short and J 5 bases short, with 15 bases between.

The chain employs TRBV29-1 and TRBJ1-2; no clear D. The CDR3 has 13 residues. Per germline, CDR1 SQVTM and CDR2 ANQGSEA. V lost 0 bases, J lost 5 bases, and 10 bases lay in between. The CDR3 protein is CSVEDIYEYGYTF. The CDR3 region has the DNA TGCAGCGTTGAAGATATTTACGAGTATGGCTACACCTTC. Full variable domain (rest looked up from reference TRBV29-1 and TRBJ1-2): SAVISQKPSRDICQRGTSLTIQCQVDSQVTMMFWYRQQPGQSLTLIATANQGSEATYESGFVIDKFPISRPNLTFSTLTVSNMSPEDSSIYLCSVEDIYEYGYTFGSGTRLTVV.

This clone was picked up one time. The chain combines TRBV5-1 with TRBJ2-7; 7 bases map to TRBD1. From germline, CDR1 is SGHRS and CDR2 YFSETQ. The CDR3 runs 15 residues. J lost 3 bases, V lost 7 bases, and 13 bases had no gene match. The CDR3 reads CASCPYGTANYEQYF. CDR3 sequence (DNA): TGCGCCAGCTGTCCCTATGGGACAGCGAACTACGAGCAGTACTTC.